This TCR beta chain stems from a study of blood T cell repertoires in COVID-19. There are 14 residues in the CDR3. Between the trimmed V and J ends, which lost 2 bases and 4 bases, there was a span of 12 bases. Looked up from germline, CDR1 is SGHNT and CDR2 is YENEEA. During active infection, Seattle patients enrolled and were then monitored through disease. Methods used by the authors: It was from reference gene primer amplification that nucleated cell counts were estimated. Libraries were prepared by immunoSEQ multiplex PCR; TCRdb keeps only in-frame clonotypes and omits some of them. Clonal size and the V and J genes are those of that table, whereas D and trimming came from the DNA. The table includes 200,000 to 250,000 clones, around 86% detected once.

J is TRBJ2-7 and V is TRBV11-3, with D possibly TRBD1 on 6 matching bases. This sequence was found in a woman aged 50 to 60 with COVID-19, enrolled during active disease. Material: peripheral blood. Here the CDR3 reads CASSLSGGRYEQYF. Here the CDR3 DNA reads TGTGCCAGCAGCTTAAGTGGGGGCAGGTACGAGCAGTACTTC.